This T cell receptor (beta chain) stems from a study of blood T cell repertoires in COVID-19. Study background: The cDNA or gDNA used as material had been derived from T cells, B-cell-depleted T cells, or PBMCs.

As processed by the authors: From reference gene primer amplification, estimates of nucleated cell counts were derived. The table came from immunoSEQ multiplex PCR; TCRdb's copy has only in-frame clones and leaves some out. D and trimming come from the DNA, and the V and J calls and clone size come from that table. This sample has 300,000 to 450,000 clones, with more than 75% found just once. CDR1 SNHLY and CDR2 FYNNEI come from the germline V gene. Trimming took 0 bases from V and 5 from J; bases not matched to a gene: 9. The CDR3 runs 16 residues. The age range of participants was 18 to 89 years, with residence in approximately 25 US areas. Either two negative PCRs, clearance, or symptom resolution qualified Cohort 3 donors as recovered.

The chain links TRBV2 to TRBJ1-2; TRBD1 matches 7 bases. What was sequenced was PBMCs or T cells enriched from blood (not recorded which). The sequence was collected from a woman aged 18-35 years who had recovered from COVID-19. The CDR3 loop reads CASSEALQGGRYGYTF. The CDR3 coding sequence is TGTGCCAGCAGTGAAGCGCTTCAGGGGGGAAGGTATGGCTACACCTTC.